Below are 12 T cell receptor beta chains sequenced from a single sample in a study of pediatric ulcerative colitis. The rectum was sampled with one to two pinch biopsies at colonoscopy. Sequenced by immunoSEQ multiplex PCR; TCRdb stores in-frame clones only, minus some. The sample shows 20,000 to 30,000 clones, 65% to 80% of them seen only once. Sequencing was carried out using gut tissue. The source is a boy between 10 and 17 years old with severe ulcerative colitis.

The CDR3, as DNA: TGTGCCAGCAAAGACTCCTCCGGGGGGTATAGGGATACGCAGTATTTT. This codes for CASKDSSGGYRDTQYF. This sequence joins TRBV27 and TRBJ2-3; TRBD2 matches 7 bases. The CDR3 has 16 amino acids. The V gene's germline CDR1 is MNHEY and CDR2 SMNVEV (reference sequence). V dropped 7 bases and J dropped 6; count of bases not matched to a gene: 16.

This clone has only a few counts. The chain is built from TRBV19 and TRBJ2-6; D gene ambiguous. The CDR3 is 14 amino acids. Between the trimmed V and J ends, which lost 4 bases and 4 bases, there was a span of 8 bases. The germline CDR1 and CDR2 sequences are LNHDA and SQIVND (reference sequence). The CDR3 region is CASSTRTGANVLTF. DNA for the CDR3: TGTGCCAGTAGTACGCGGACCGGGGCCAACGTCCTGACTTTC.

This clone was found once. The chain recombines TRBV21-1 with TRBJ2-1; the D call in the table, TRBD1, was not verified against the DNA. TRBV21-1 is a documented pseudogene. The CDR3 has 14 residues. The DNA for the CDR3 is TGTGCCAGCAGCGACAGGGGAAGGGAAAATGAGCAGTTCTTC. It codes for CASSDRGRENEQFF.

This rearrangement joins TRBV30 to TRBJ1-2; D uncertain. This CDR3 contains 12 residues. CDR1 GTSNPN and CDR2 SVGIG come from the germline V gene (reference sequence). Trimming stripped 2 bases from V and 3 bases from J, with 7 bases between. CDR3 region: CAWSLEDYGYTF. The CDR3 coding sequence is TGTGCCTGGAGTCTGGAGGACTATGGCTACACCTTC.

The DNA for the CDR3 is TGTGCCAGCGGTAGCGGGATAGGGGAGACCCAGTACTTC. Translation: CASGSGIGETQYF. The chain carries TRBV2 and TRBJ2-5; 8 nucleotides agree with TRBD2. The CDR3 sequence is 13 residues long. V lost 8 bases, J lost 5 bases, and 7 bases stayed unmatched. The V gene's germline CDR1 is SNHLY and CDR2 FYNNEI.

This chain uses TRBV5-4 with TRBJ2-1, with a possible D match to TRBD2 (5 bases). This CDR3 has 16 residues. Germline values: CDR1 SGHNT, CDR2 YYREEE (reference sequence). V lost 0 bases to trimming and J lost 4 bases, with 14 bases between them. The DNA of the CDR3 is TGTGCCAGCAGCTTGGGAAGCGGAACTATTTACAATGAGCAGTTCTTC. Translated, it gives CASSLGSGTIYNEQFF.

This chain joins TRBV11-2 and TRBJ2-2; TRBD2 aligns across 11 bases. CDR1 SGHAT and CDR2 FQNNGV come from the germline V gene. The CDR3 is 14 residues long. J gave up 7 bases and V 5 bases, and 3 bases lay outside the gene matches. CDR3 amino acids: CASSPGTSGGELFF. DNA for the CDR3: TGTGCCAGCAGCCCCGGGACTAGCGGCGGGGAGCTGTTTTTT.

The V call is TRBV19, the J call TRBJ2-1; TRBD2 aligns across 14 bases. The CDR3 has 19 residues. Looked up from germline, CDR1 is LNHDA and CDR2 is SQIVND (reference sequence). V trimming: 2 bases; J trimming: 0 bases; junction bases outside the gene matches: 6. CDR3 DNA: TGTGCCAGTAGTATAAGACTAGCGGGAGGGATTAGCTCCTACAATGAGCAGTTCTTC. Its translation is CASSIRLAGGISSYNEQFF. Using reference TRBV19 and TRBJ2-1 for the parts outside the CDR3, the full variable domain is DGGITQSPKYLFRKEGQNVTLSCEQNLNHDAMYWYRQDPGQGLRLIYYSQIVNDFQKGDIAEGYSVSREKKESFPLTVTSAQKNPTAFYLCASSIRLAGGISSYNEQFFGPGTRLTVL.

This CDR3 reads CASSLGGEKLFF. CDR3 in DNA: TGTGCCAGCAGTTTAGGGGGTGAAAAACTGTTTTTT. The gene calls are TRBV28 and TRBJ1-4; tentatively, D is TRBD1 (5 bases). This CDR3 has 12 residues. The germline gives CDR1 MDHEN, CDR2 SYDVKM. Trimming took off 2 bases at V and 7 bases at J, with 5 bases between the two ends.

V usage is TRBV19 and J usage is TRBJ1-2; D is unclear. V lost 0 bases to trimming and J lost 1 base, with 3 bases between them. The CDR3 runs 13 residues. Per germline, CDR1 LNHDA and CDR2 SQIVND (reference sequence). The CDR3 reads CASSIDSNYGYTF. CDR3 DNA: TGTGCCAGTAGTATAGACAGTAACTATGGCTACACCTTC.

For the CDR3, the DNA is TGTGCCAGCAGCTCCTTGGGACTAGCGGGAGAAGCAGAGCAGTTCTTC. Translation gives CASSSLGLAGEAEQFF. This rearrangement joins TRBV11-3 to TRBJ2-1, with 14 bases that match TRBD2. The CDR3 has 16 residues. The germline CDR1 and CDR2 sequences are SGHNT and YENEEA. Trimming removed 4 bases from V and 10 bases from J; junction bases left unmatched: 9.

Only a few counts were recorded for this clone. The chain uses TRBV11-2 and TRBJ2-7, with 12 positions matching TRBD1. Germline lookup yields CDR1 SGHAT and CDR2 FQNNGV. Losses at the gene ends were 1 base for V and 6 bases for J; bases not matched to a gene: 10. This CDR3 comprises 17 residues. DNA for the CDR3: TGTGCCAGCAGCTTAGTCCTCCCGGGACAGGGGGCTCGCGAGCAGTACTTC. It translates to CASSLVLPGQGAREQYF.